Listed below are T cell receptor beta chains from one sample, sequenced in a study of T cell responses to AZD1222 COVID-19 vaccine. The protocol was immunoSEQ multiplex PCR, while the TCRdb copy is restricted to in-frame clones and leaves out a portion. This sample has more than 75,000 clones, with roughly nine tenths found just once. The source material was peripheral blood, sampled on day 0 of AZD1222 vaccination. The source of these receptors is an adult in good health. Each CDR3 is given with its conserved first and last residue. D genes are given only for firm matches. A clone size is listed for some rows: how often the clone was seen (once, few, many), or a class if it is expanded.

TRBV18	NA	NA	TRBJ1-1	CASFGDDTEAFF	TGTGCCAGCTTCGGGGACGACACTGAAGCTTTCTTT
TRBV9	TRBD2	few	TRBJ2-7	CASSVGSGKFYEQYF	TGTGCCAGCAGCGTAGGTAGCGGGAAGTTCTACGAGCAGTACTTC
TRBV24-1	TRBD1	NA	TRBJ1-4	CATSDLRGRGNEKLFF	TGTGCCACCAGTGATTTGCGGGGCAGGGGGAATGAAAAACTGTTTTTT
TRBV12-3/TRBV12-4	NA	few	TRBJ2-1	CASSLNTYNEQFF	TGTGCCAGCAGTCTCAACACGTACAATGAGCAGTTCTTC
TRBV6-4	NA	NA	TRBJ2-5	CASSDRPHLRETQYF	TGTGCCAGCAGTGATCGACCTCATCTTAGGGAGACCCAGTACTTC
TRBV11-3	TRBD1	NA	TRBJ2-5	CASSWSGTEETQYF	TGTGCCAGCAGCTGGTCTGGGACAGAAGAGACCCAGTACTTC
TRBV9	NA	NA	TRBJ1-6	CASSVGGGNSPLHF	TGTGCCAGCAGCGTTGGGGGCGGGAATTCACCCCTCCACTTT
TRBV6-5	NA	NA	TRBJ2-5	CASTLRGAETQYF	TGTGCCAGCACCCTTCGCGGGGCGGAGACCCAGTACTTC
TRBV5-6	NA	NA	TRBJ2-7	CASSLDYTGEQYF	TGTGCCAGCAGCTTGGACTACACTGGCGAGCAGTACTTC
TRBV7-9	NA	NA	TRBJ1-3	CASSSDRNRISGNTIYF	TGTGCCAGCAGTTCAGACAGGAACAGGATCTCTGGAAACACCATATATTTT
TRBV5-4	NA	NA	TRBJ1-2	CASSAWGGNYGYTF	TGTGCCAGCAGCGCCTGGGGGGGTAACTATGGCTACACCTTC
TRBV25-1	NA	few	TRBJ1-1	CASSWGMNTEAFF	TGTGCCAGCAGTTGGGGTATGAACACTGAAGCTTTCTTT
TRBV18	TRBD1	NA	TRBJ1-5	CASSPPRVGTGGASNQPQHF	TGTGCCAGCTCACCACCGCGCGTTGGGACAGGAGGTGCCAGCAATCAGCCCCAGCATTTT
TRBV27	TRBD2	NA	TRBJ2-7	CASSFLAGSSYEQYF	TGTGCCAGCAGTTTCCTAGCGGGGAGCTCCTACGAGCAGTACTTC
TRBV18	NA	once	TRBJ2-1	CASSLRDGSYNEQFF	TGTGCCAGCTCACTCCGGGACGGATCCTACAATGAGCAGTTCTTC
TRBV12-3/TRBV12-4	NA	NA	TRBJ2-2	CASTYYGIGELFF	TGTGCCAGCACATACTACGGAATCGGGGAGCTGTTTTTT
TRBV19	NA	NA	TRBJ1-2	CASSIDRTLYGYTF	TGTGCCAGTAGTATTGACAGGACCCTCTATGGCTACACCTTC
TRBV4-2	NA	NA	TRBJ1-3	CASSQLDGASGNTIYF	TGTGCCAGCAGCCAGTTAGACGGGGCGTCGGGAAACACCATATATTTT
TRBV9	NA	NA	TRBJ1-1	CASSVSVGSTEAFF	TGTGCCAGCAGCGTATCGGTGGGGAGCACTGAAGCTTTCTTT
TRBV7-8	NA	few	TRBJ1-5	CAGSWKDQPQHF	TGTGCCGGCTCTTGGAAGGATCAGCCCCAGCATTTT
TRBV9	NA	once	TRBJ2-1	CASTPGGLSYNEQFF	TGTGCCAGCACCCCCGGGGGGCTCTCCTACAATGAGCAGTTCTTC
TRBV3-1/TRBV3-2	NA	NA	TRBJ1-3	CASSQVPSGISGNTIYF	TGTGCCAGCAGCCAAGTCCCCTCGGGAATCTCTGGAAACACCATATATTTT
TRBV5-1	TRBD2	once	TRBJ2-5	CASSFFTGGNQETQYF	TGCGCCAGCAGCTTCTTCACGGGGGGAAACCAAGAGACCCAGTACTTC
TRBV18	TRBD1	NA	TRBJ1-5	CASSQGQQTHQPQHF	TGTGCCAGCTCACAGGGACAGCAGACCCATCAGCCCCAGCATTTT
TRBV9	TRBD2	NA	TRBJ2-7	CASSTQAGVELYEQYF	TGTGCCAGCAGCACCCAGGCGGGAGTAGAACTATACGAGCAGTACTTC
TRBV6-5	TRBD1	NA	TRBJ2-3	CASSKRQGKDTQYF	TGTGCCAGCAGCAAACGACAGGGGAAAGATACGCAGTATTTT
TRBV11-2	NA	NA	TRBJ1-6	CASSLDPTEYSNSPLHF	TGTGCCAGCAGCTTAGACCCCACGGAGTACTCAAATTCACCCCTCCACTTT